This T cell receptor (beta chain) was sequenced in a study of T cell repertoires in cytomegalovirus infection. Looking at the study overall: A matching HLA type, together with CMV infection, was signaled by public TCR beta signatures.

TCRdb processed the reads anew with MiXCR; each CDR3 protein has one entry. The sample carries 200,000 to 300,000 distinct CDR3 sequences, roughly 9.1% recorded once. This clonotype was seen repeatedly, ten times or more. Its target is unknown. Study results and limitations: There were carriers of CMV plus the relevant HLA, and cumulative public TCR beta family frequency identified them. It was HLA-C-restricted CMV-specific TCR beta clonotypes that dominated the response ex vivo.

Deletions cut 4 bases from V and 2 bases from J, with 16 bases between. CDR3 size: 16 residues. Looked up from germline, CDR1 is MNHEY and CDR2 is SVGEGT. The genes are TRBV6-2 or TRBV6-3 and TRBJ2-3, with D unclear. The sequence was collected from a human donor in good health (CMV status not recorded). Some clones in this sample may be carry-over from other donors' samples. The sequencing sample was made of PBMCs. CDR3 in amino acids: CASSSVGPEDTDTQYF. The DNA for the CDR3 is TGTGCCAGCAGTTCTGTAGGGCCTGAGGACACAGATACGCAGTATTTT.